Below, one T cell receptor beta chain is given with its context. Its antigen is currently unknown. The data were taken from a study of shared clonotypes between healthy human individuals. Study information: There were three CD4 naive, three CD4 memory, two CD8 naive and one CD8 memory plates per donor.

Assay: immunoSEQ multiplex PCR; the TCRdb copy retains only in-frame clones and omits some. This table holds 2 million to 2.5 million clones, 80% to 95% found once. Germline lookup yields CDR1 MDHEN and CDR2 SYDVKM. The ends were cut back, 2 bases at V and 1 base at J, with 21 bases in the middle. The CDR3 runs 19 residues. Study-wide findings and caveats: Tissues were not sampled, only blood, and their repertoires likely differ.

The clonotype was recovered from a man aged 18 to 35 in good health. Some clones in this sample may be carry-over from other donors' samples. The specimen was naive CD4+ T cells from PBMCs. Documented subset: CD45RA+ positively selected. The rearrangement links TRBV28 to TRBJ1-5, with D perhaps matching TRBD1 (5 bases). The CDR3 here is CASSLLGRGKGPSNQPQHF. CDR3 DNA: TGTGCCAGCAGTTTACTCGGACGAGGGAAGGGACCAAGCAATCAGCCCCAGCATTTT.